A selection of T cell receptor beta chains follows, all from one sample in a study of blood T cell repertoires in COVID-19. Clones were sequenced by immunoSEQ multiplex PCR, and TCRdb holds only the in-frame ones, with some missing. The data show some 170,000 clones, 80% seen once. What was sequenced was PBMCs or T cells enriched from blood (not recorded which). These receptors originate from a man aged 35-49 years who had recovered from COVID-19. CDR3s include the opening cysteine and the closing phenylalanine or tryptophan. The D gene is left open where the match is weak. Clone size is given for some rows only: seen once, a few or many times, or a class if the clone is expanded.

D: TRBD2
V: TRBV10-3
size: -
J: TRBJ2-2
DNA: TGTGCCATCAGTGCGGGACTAGCGGGGGCGAACACCGGGGAGCTGTTTTTT
CDR3: CAISAGLAGANTGELFF

D: -
V: TRBV12-3/TRBV12-4
size: -
J: TRBJ1-1
DNA: TGTGCCAGCAGTTTACAGGGGCCCACTGAAGCTTTCTTT
CDR3: CASSLQGPTEAFF

D: TRBD1
V: TRBV14
size: -
J: TRBJ2-5
DNA: TGTGCCAGCCGTAGACAGGGTAGAGAGACCCAGTACTTC
CDR3: CASRRQGRETQYF

D: TRBD2
V: TRBV3-1/TRBV3-2
size: -
J: TRBJ2-2
DNA: TGTGCCAGCAGCCAAGGCCCCCTGACTAGCGGGGGGGTATCCGGGGAGCTGTTTTTT
CDR3: CASSQGPLTSGGVSGELFF

D: -
V: TRBV5-1
size: -
J: TRBJ2-3
DNA: TGCGCCAGCAGCTTGATGGGGAGTTCTAGCACAGATACGCAGTATTTT
CDR3: CASSLMGSSSTDTQYF

D: TRBD1
V: TRBV14
size: -
J: TRBJ2-7
DNA: TGTGCCAGCAGCCGGGGTTACCAGGGGGTCTACGAGCAGTACTTC
CDR3: CASSRGYQGVYEQYF

D: -
V: TRBV6-5
size: once
J: TRBJ1-2
DNA: TGTGCCAGCAGTTACTCGAATTCAAATACGGTCTATGGCTACACCTTC
CDR3: CASSYSNSNTVYGYTF

D: TRBD1
V: TRBV5-4
size: once
J: TRBJ1-2
DNA: TGTGCCAGCAGCTCCGACAGGGCAGGGGGCTACACCTTC
CDR3: CASSSDRAGGYTF

D: -
V: TRBV7-8
size: few
J: TRBJ1-6
DNA: TGTGCCAGCAGCTTAGTACCGGGATCACCCCTCCACTTT
CDR3: CASSLVPGSPLHF

D: -
V: TRBV19
size: -
J: TRBJ2-1
DNA: TGTGCCAGTAGTATGTTCGACTCTTACAATGAGCAGTTCTTC
CDR3: CASSMFDSYNEQFF

D: TRBD1
V: TRBV4-1
size: -
J: TRBJ1-6
DNA: TGCGCCAGCAGCCAAGACGGGACAGGGGTAAATTCACCCCTCCACTTT
CDR3: CASSQDGTGVNSPLHF

D: -
V: TRBV7-9
size: -
J: TRBJ2-3
DNA: TGTGCCAGCAGCCAAGGGGGGGCTTGGAGAACAGATACGCAGTATTTT
CDR3: CASSQGGAWRTDTQYF

D: TRBD1
V: TRBV19
size: -
J: TRBJ1-5
DNA: TGTGCCAGTAGTATAAGGCAGGGGGCCGGCAATCAGCCCCAGCATTTT
CDR3: CASSIRQGAGNQPQHF

D: -
V: TRBV7-2
size: -
J: TRBJ2-1
DNA: TGTGCCAGCTCGCGTCAGGGCTCCTACAATGAGCAGTTCTTC
CDR3: CASSRQGSYNEQFF

D: -
V: TRBV25-1
size: -
J: TRBJ2-2
DNA: TGTGCCAGCAGTCCGGGGGCCGGGGAGCTGTTTTTT
CDR3: CASSPGAGELFF

D: TRBD1
V: TRBV19
size: -
J: TRBJ1-2
DNA: TGTGCCAGTAGGTTGCCTCGGGACAGGCGGAACTATGGCTACACCTTC
CDR3: CASRLPRDRRNYGYTF

D: -
V: TRBV11-3
size: few
J: TRBJ2-3
DNA: TGTGCCAGCAGCCTCACTACTAGCACAGATACGCAGTATTTT
CDR3: CASSLTTSTDTQYF

D: -
V: TRBV6-5
size: -
J: TRBJ1-1
DNA: TGTGCCAGCAGTTACGGGCGGGGGATGAACACTGAAGCTTTCTTT
CDR3: CASSYGRGMNTEAFF

D: -
V: TRBV15
size: -
J: TRBJ1-6
DNA: TGTGCCACCAGCAGAGTCCCAGATAATTCACCCCTCCACTTT
CDR3: CATSRVPDNSPLHF

D: TRBD1
V: TRBV6-5
size: few
J: TRBJ1-1
DNA: TGTGCCAGCAGTCTGGACAGGCTGAACACTGAAGCTTTCTTT
CDR3: CASSLDRLNTEAFF

D: -
V: TRBV11-2
size: -
J: TRBJ2-1
DNA: TGTGCCAGCAGCCCCAGCGCGGGTATGAACAATGAGCAGTTCTTC
CDR3: CASSPSAGMNNEQFF

D: -
V: TRBV7-2
size: -
J: TRBJ2-5
DNA: TGTGCCAGCAGCTCCGAGGGGGGGACGGAGACCCAGTACTTC
CDR3: CASSSEGGTETQYF

D: -
V: TRBV7-8
size: -
J: TRBJ1-4
DNA: TGTGCCAGCAGCTTAAGCTTGAGGGATGAAAAACTGTTTTTT
CDR3: CASSLSLRDEKLFF

D: -
V: TRBV6-4
size: few
J: TRBJ2-2
DNA: TGTGCCAGCAGTGAGGGGGGGCGGACCGGGGAGCTGTTTTTT
CDR3: CASSEGGRTGELFF

D: -
V: TRBV3-1/TRBV3-2
size: -
J: TRBJ1-6
DNA: TGTGCCAGCAGCCACGGGGAGAATTCACCCCTCCACTTT
CDR3: CASSHGENSPLHF

D: TRBD1
V: TRBV5-1
size: -
J: TRBJ2-5
DNA: TGCGCCAGCAGCTTCGGGACAGGGGCCGGGGAGTCCCAGTACTTC
CDR3: CASSFGTGAGESQYF

D: TRBD1
V: TRBV19
size: -
J: TRBJ1-4
DNA: TGTGCCAGTAGTATAGGAGGACAGGGAGGTCGAGAAAAACTGTTTTTT
CDR3: CASSIGGQGGREKLFF

D: -
V: TRBV13
size: -
J: TRBJ2-1
DNA: TGTGCCAGCAGCTTAGCCGGACAGCCTCTGGGGAATGAGCAGTTCTTC
CDR3: CASSLAGQPLGNEQFF

D: -
V: TRBV18
size: -
J: TRBJ1-3
DNA: TGTGCCAGCTCACCCCCGGGAGTTCCCTCTGGAAACACCATATATTTT
CDR3: CASSPPGVPSGNTIYF

D: TRBD2
V: TRBV9
size: -
J: TRBJ2-2
DNA: TGTGCCAGCAGCCTAGCGGGGGGGAACACCGGGGAGCTGTTTTTT
CDR3: CASSLAGGNTGELFF

D: TRBD1
V: TRBV2
size: -
J: TRBJ1-6
DNA: TGTGCCAGCAGTGGGGACAGGGGGCATAATTCACCCCTCCACTTT
CDR3: CASSGDRGHNSPLHF

D: TRBD1
V: TRBV18
size: -
J: TRBJ2-1
DNA: TGTGCCAGCTCACCTCCTTCTGGGACAGGGAACAATGAGCAGTTCTTC
CDR3: CASSPPSGTGNNEQFF

D: -
V: TRBV24-1
size: once
J: TRBJ1-2
DNA: TGTGCCACCAGTGAGGGTACAGGGCCCTACACCTTC
CDR3: CATSEGTGPYTF

D: TRBD2
V: TRBV5-1
size: few
J: TRBJ2-1
DNA: TGCGCCAGCAGCCCAGGACGCGGGGGGGCTTCCTACAATGAGCAGTTCTTC
CDR3: CASSPGRGGASYNEQFF

D: TRBD2
V: TRBV6-6
size: once
J: TRBJ2-1
DNA: TGTGCCAGCAGTTCCAGACTAGCGCTGACCTACAATGAGCAGTTCTTC
CDR3: CASSSRLALTYNEQFF

D: TRBD2
V: TRBV2
size: -
J: TRBJ2-5
DNA: TGTGCCAGCAGTCAGCGGGGGGGCCTGGAGACCCAGTACTTC
CDR3: CASSQRGGLETQYF

D: -
V: TRBV19
size: -
J: TRBJ1-5
DNA: TGTGCCAGTAAATGGGGATGGGGGGATAGCAATCAGCCCCAGCATTTT
CDR3: CASKWGWGDSNQPQHF

D: TRBD1
V: TRBV4-1
size: -
J: TRBJ2-7
DNA: TGCGCCAGCAGCCAAAGCCGGGACAGGGGGCGCCACGAGCAGTACTTC
CDR3: CASSQSRDRGRHEQYF

D: -
V: TRBV29-1
size: -
J: TRBJ2-3
DNA: TGCAGCGTGGAGGAAGGTACGCAGTATTTT
CDR3: CSVEEGTQYF

D: TRBD1
V: TRBV30
size: -
J: TRBJ1-2
DNA: TGTGCCTGGAACAACAGGGGGCACGGCTACACCTTC
CDR3: CAWNNRGHGYTF

D: TRBD1
V: TRBV5-1
size: -
J: TRBJ1-1
DNA: TGCGCCAGCAGCGGTCCACAGGGGCTGCTGAACACTGAAGCTTTCTTT
CDR3: CASSGPQGLLNTEAFF

D: TRBD1
V: TRBV5-4
size: -
J: TRBJ1-2
DNA: TGTGCCAGCAGCGTGACAGGGGGTCGGGGAGATGGCTACACCTTC
CDR3: CASSVTGGRGDGYTF

D: TRBD1
V: TRBV9
size: -
J: TRBJ1-1
DNA: TGTGCCAGCAGCGACGTGGACAGGGGGCCTAACACTGAAGCTTTCTTT
CDR3: CASSDVDRGPNTEAFF